A single sample is the source of the 6 T cell receptor beta chains below, sequenced in a study of T cell repertoires in cytomegalovirus infection. MiXCR, run by TCRdb on the reads, gives a single entry per CDR3 protein. The sample includes approximately 110,000 distinct CDR3 sequences, over 30% seen only once; the top ten take approximately 50%. Their antigens are not known. Specimen: CD8+ T cells from cultured PBMCs, collected from culture after CMV antigen stimulation. Receptors were obtained from a human donor in good health (CMV status not recorded). Some clones in this sample may be carry-over from other donors' samples.

The chain uses TRBV6-2 or TRBV6-3 and TRBJ2-1, with D perhaps TRBD1 (5 bases). CDR1 and CDR2 from the germline V gene are MNHEY and SVGEGT. The germline V and J ends were trimmed by 8 bases and 4 bases, with 12 bases remaining between them. CDR3 length: 13 residues. The CDR3, as DNA: TGTGCCAGCGCAGACAGCCCATACAATGAGCAGTTCTTC. Translated, it gives CASADSPYNEQFF.

The chain employs TRBV12-3 or TRBV12-4 and TRBJ2-5; the D is unclear. The CDR3 runs to 12 residues. Trimming cost V 6 bases and J 3 bases, with 8 bases left between them. In DNA form, the CDR3 reads TGTGCCAGCAGCTTCACTAAAGAGACCCAGTACTTC. The encoded protein is CASSFTKETQYF.

A few counts support this clonotype. The DNA for the CDR3 is TGCGCCAGCAGCCAAGATCTACGAGGGGGCGATTATGGTACTGAAGCTTTCTTT. Translated: CASSQDLRGGDYGTEAFF. The rearrangement joins TRBV4-1 to TRBJ1-1; 7 nucleotides match TRBD1. CDR1 and CDR2 (germline): MGHRA, YSYEKL. With V trimmed by 0 bases and J by 5 bases, 15 bases remained unmatched. CDR3 size: 18 residues.

The V call is TRBV5-4, the J call TRBJ2-4; D assignment may be TRBD1 or TRBD2 (5 bases each). The ends were cut back, 0 bases at V and 8 bases at J, with 9 bases in the middle. The V gene's germline CDR1 is SGHNT and CDR2 YYREEE (reference sequence). The CDR3 spans 13 residues. CDR3 sequence reads: CASSLGGVDIQYF. The CDR3 bases are TGTGCCAGCAGCTTGGGAGGGGTGGACATTCAGTACTTC.

The rearrangement uses TRBV4-1 and TRBJ2-7, with TRBD1 as a possible D gene (5 bases). Trimming took 4 bases from V and 3 from J, leaving 16 bases between them. Germline V CDR1 and CDR2: MGHRA, YSYEKL. The CDR3 covers 15 residues. The CDR3 loop reads CASSPTDSSFYEQYF. CDR3 DNA: TGCGCCAGCAGCCCAACCGACAGTTCCTTCTACGAGCAGTACTTC.

This clonotype was seen ten or more times. The chain combines TRBV12-3 or TRBV12-4 with TRBJ2-5; 8 positions agree with TRBD2. J gave up 3 bases and V 6 bases, and 6 bases lay outside the gene matches. This CDR3 has 14 amino acids. CDR3 loop: CASSSAGAEETQYF. CDR3 DNA sequence: TGTGCCAGCAGCTCAGCGGGGGCGGAAGAGACCCAGTACTTC.